The 6 T cell receptor beta chains reported below all come from one sample, sequenced in a study of cytomegalovirus exposure and HLA in healthy donors. Measured with immunoSEQ multiplex PCR; TCRdb has only the in-frame clones, and not every one. This table holds 300,000 to 450,000 clones, roughly 88% found once. Sequenced sample: PBMCs. The receptors here all came from a young woman in good health and CMV-seronegative.

This rearrangement joins TRBV2 to TRBJ1-1; TRBD1 is a possible D gene (6 bases). V gave up 4 bases and J gave up 6 bases, with 9 bases separating them. The CDR3 has 12 amino acids. CDR1 is SNHLY and CDR2 is FYNNEI in the germline V gene. The CDR3 here is CASSGGGPEAFF. CDR3 nucleotide sequence: TGTGCCAGCAGTGGGGGGGGGCCTGAAGCTTTCTTT.

The rearrangement uses TRBV27 and TRBJ2-3; 13 nucleotides line up with TRBD2. Per the germline V gene, CDR1 is MNHEY and CDR2 is SMNVEV (reference sequence). V shed 5 bases, J shed 1 base, and the junction held 6 bases outside the gene matches. The CDR3 has 17 amino acids. CDR3 sequence reads: CASSLGLAGAGTDTQYF. CDR3 coding DNA: TGTGCCAGCAGTCTTGGACTAGCGGGAGCGGGCACAGATACGCAGTATTTT.

V usage is TRBV6-6 and J usage is TRBJ1-1; D ambiguous. CDR3 size: 15 residues. V was trimmed by 2 bases and J by 9 bases, leaving 19 bases between them. The V gene's germline CDR1 is MNHNY and CDR2 SVGAGI (reference sequence). The chain's CDR3 is CASSYPTAPSTQAFF. Written as DNA, the CDR3 is TGTGCCAGCAGTTACCCTACAGCCCCCTCTACTCAAGCTTTCTTT.

This clone was seen only once. The gene calls are TRBV5-4 and TRBJ2-7, with D possibly TRBD2 on 5 matching bases. The CDR3 length is 14 residues. Germline V gene data show CDR1 as SGHNT and CDR2 as YYREEE (reference sequence). V lost 4 bases to trimming and J lost 5 bases, with 16 bases between them. The chain's CDR3 is CASSPGGTEDEQYF. In DNA, the CDR3 is TGTGCCAGCAGCCCCGGAGGTACTGAGGACGAGCAGTACTTC.

This clone appeared many times. V gene TRBV6-1 combines with J gene TRBJ1-6; 7 positions agree with TRBD1. Germline V gene lookup returns CDR1 MNHNS and CDR2 SASEGT. This CDR3 contains 15 residues. V was clipped by 4 bases and J by 9 bases; unmatched bases: 9. This CDR3 reads CASSASTGQGSPLHF. The CDR3 DNA follows: TGTGCCAGCAGTGCTTCGACAGGGCAGGGTTCACCCCTCCACTTT.

The chain recombines TRBV18 with TRBJ1-4; D perhaps matches TRBD1 (5 bases). The CDR3 runs to 14 residues. Germline loops: CDR1 KGHSH, CDR2 LQKENI. V was trimmed by 3 bases and J by 8 bases, leaving 13 bases between them. In nucleotides, the CDR3 is TGTGCCAGCTCACCCCCCGGGGCGGGAGAAAAACTGTTTTTT. It codes for CASSPPGAGEKLFF.